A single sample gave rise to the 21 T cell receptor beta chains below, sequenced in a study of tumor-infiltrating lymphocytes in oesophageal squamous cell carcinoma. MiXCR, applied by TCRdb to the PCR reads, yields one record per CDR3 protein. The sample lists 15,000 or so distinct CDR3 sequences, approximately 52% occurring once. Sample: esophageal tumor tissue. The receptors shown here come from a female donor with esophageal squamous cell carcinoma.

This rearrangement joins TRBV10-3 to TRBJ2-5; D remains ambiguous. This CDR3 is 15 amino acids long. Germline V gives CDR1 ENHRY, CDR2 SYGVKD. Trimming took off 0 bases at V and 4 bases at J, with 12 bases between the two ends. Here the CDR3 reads CAISESRQMRETQYF. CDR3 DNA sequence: TGTGCCATCAGTGAGTCACGGCAAATGAGAGAGACCCAGTACTTC.

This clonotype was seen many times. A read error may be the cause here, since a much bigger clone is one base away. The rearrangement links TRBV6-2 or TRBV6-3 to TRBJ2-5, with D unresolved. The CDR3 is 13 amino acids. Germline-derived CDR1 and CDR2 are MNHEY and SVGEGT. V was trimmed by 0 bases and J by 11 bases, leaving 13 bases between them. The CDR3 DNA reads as TGTGCCAGCAGTTACTCTCTCCGTAATGAGCAGTACTTC. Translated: CASSYSLRNEQYF.

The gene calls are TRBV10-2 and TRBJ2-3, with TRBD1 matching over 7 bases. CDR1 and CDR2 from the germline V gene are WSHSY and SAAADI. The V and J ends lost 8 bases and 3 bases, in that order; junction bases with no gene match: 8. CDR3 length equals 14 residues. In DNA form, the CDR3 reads TGCGCCAGCTCCCGACAGGGTCGGACAGATACGCAGTATTTT. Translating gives CASSRQGRTDTQYF.

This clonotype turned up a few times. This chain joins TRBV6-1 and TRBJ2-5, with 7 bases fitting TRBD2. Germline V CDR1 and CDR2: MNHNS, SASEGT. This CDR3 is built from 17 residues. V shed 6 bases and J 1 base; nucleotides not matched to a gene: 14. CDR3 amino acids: CASSPGVVAGGQETQYF. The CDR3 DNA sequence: TGTGCCAGCAGCCCCGGGGTGGTAGCGGGCGGCCAAGAGACCCAGTACTTC.

CDR3 amino acids: CASSLAVTGGLRTQYF. The CDR3 nucleotides are TGTGCCAGCAGCTTAGCTGTGACAGGGGGACTTCGTACGCAGTATTTT. The chain uses TRBV7-8 and TRBJ2-5, with TRBD1 identical over 9 bases. The end of the DNA fits TRBJ2-3 better, so the J call may be wrong. CDR3 length: 16 residues. CDR1 and CDR2 (germline): SGHVS, FQNEAQ.

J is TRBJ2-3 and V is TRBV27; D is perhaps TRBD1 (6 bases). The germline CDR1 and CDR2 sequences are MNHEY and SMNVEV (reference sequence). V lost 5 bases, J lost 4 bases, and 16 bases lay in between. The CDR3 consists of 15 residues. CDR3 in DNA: TGTGCCAGCAGTATCTCAGGGGTTTACTCAGATACGCAGTATTTT. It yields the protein CASSISGVYSDTQYF.

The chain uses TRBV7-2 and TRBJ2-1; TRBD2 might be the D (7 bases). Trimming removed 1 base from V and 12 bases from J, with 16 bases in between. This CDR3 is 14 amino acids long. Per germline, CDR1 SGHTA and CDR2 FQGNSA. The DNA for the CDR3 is TGTGCCAGCAGCTTAGAAGGGCGGGGGACATCGCAGTTCTTC. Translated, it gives CASSLEGRGTSQFF.

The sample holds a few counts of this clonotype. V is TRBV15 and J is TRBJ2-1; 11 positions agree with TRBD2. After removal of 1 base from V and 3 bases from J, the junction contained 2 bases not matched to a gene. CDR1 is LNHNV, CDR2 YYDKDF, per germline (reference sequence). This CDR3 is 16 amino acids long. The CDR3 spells CATSRAGTSGYNEQFF. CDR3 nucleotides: TGTGCCACCAGCAGAGCCGGGACTAGCGGCTACAATGAGCAGTTCTTC.

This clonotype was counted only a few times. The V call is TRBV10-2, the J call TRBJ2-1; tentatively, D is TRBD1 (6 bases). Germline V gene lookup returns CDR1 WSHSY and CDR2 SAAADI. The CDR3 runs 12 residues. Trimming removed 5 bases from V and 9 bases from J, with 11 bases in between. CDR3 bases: TGCGCCAGCAGTATGCAAGGGGGTGAGCAGTTCTTC. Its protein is CASSMQGGEQFF.

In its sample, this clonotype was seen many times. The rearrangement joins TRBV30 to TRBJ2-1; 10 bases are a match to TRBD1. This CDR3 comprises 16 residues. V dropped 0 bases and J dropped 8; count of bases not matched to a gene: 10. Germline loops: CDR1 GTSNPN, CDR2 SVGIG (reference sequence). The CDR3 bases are TGTGCCTGGAGTGTACGAGGGACAGGGGCGCCGTATGAGCAGTTCTTC. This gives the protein CAWSVRGTGAPYEQFF. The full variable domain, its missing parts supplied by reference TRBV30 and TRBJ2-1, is SQTIHQWPATLVQPVGSPLSLECTVEGTSNPNLYWYRQAAGRGLQLLFYSVGIGQISSEVPQNLSASRPQDRQFILSSKKLLLSDSGFYLCAWSVRGTGAPYEQFFGPGTRLTVL.

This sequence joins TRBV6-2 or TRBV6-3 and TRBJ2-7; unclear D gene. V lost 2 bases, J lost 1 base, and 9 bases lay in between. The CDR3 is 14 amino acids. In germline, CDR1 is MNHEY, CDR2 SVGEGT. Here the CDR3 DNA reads TGTGCCAGCAGTTACAGGTCAGCTTCCTACGAGCAGTACTTC. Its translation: CASSYRSASYEQYF.

The CDR3 region has the DNA TGTGCCAGCGCCGAGGGGGGATCAGCTCAAGAGACCCAGTACTTC. Its translation: CASAEGGSAQETQYF. This rearrangement joins TRBV7-2 to TRBJ2-3; tentatively, D is TRBD1 or TRBD2 (6 bases each). Gene TRBJ2-5 matches the end of the DNA better, so the J call may be wrong. CDR1 and CDR2 from the germline V gene are SGHTA and FQGNSA. The CDR3 contains 15 residues.

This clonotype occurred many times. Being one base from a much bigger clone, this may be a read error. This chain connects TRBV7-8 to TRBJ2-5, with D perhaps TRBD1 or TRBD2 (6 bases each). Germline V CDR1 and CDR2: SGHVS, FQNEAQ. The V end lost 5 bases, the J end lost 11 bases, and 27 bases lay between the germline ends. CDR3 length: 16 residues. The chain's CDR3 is CASSHPGGGGDNEQYF. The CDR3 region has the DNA TGTGCCAGCAGCCATCCGGGTGGAGGGGGAGACAATGAGCAGTACTTC.

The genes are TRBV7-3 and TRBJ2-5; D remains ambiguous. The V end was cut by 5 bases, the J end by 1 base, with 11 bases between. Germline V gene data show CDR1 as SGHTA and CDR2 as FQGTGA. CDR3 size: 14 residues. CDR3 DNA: TGTGCCAGCAGCCCCACCGGCCTCCAAGAGACCCAGTACTTC. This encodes CASSPTGLQETQYF.

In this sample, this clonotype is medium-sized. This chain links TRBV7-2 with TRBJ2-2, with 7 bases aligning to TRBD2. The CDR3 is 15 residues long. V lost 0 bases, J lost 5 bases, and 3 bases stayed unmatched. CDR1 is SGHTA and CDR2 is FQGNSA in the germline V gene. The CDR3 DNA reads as TGTGCCAGCAGCTTAGCGGGGGGGAAGACCGGGGAGCTGTTTTTT. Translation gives CASSLAGGKTGELFF.

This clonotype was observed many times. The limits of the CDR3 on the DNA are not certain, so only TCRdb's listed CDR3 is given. This CDR3 is CASSSSGLAGGLDNEQFF. The V gene is TRBV6-1, the J gene TRBJ2-1; TRBD2 is taken as the D call from the table, unchecked against the DNA. CDR1 is MNHNS and CDR2 is SASEGT in the germline V gene. The CDR3 has 18 residues if both end residues are counted.

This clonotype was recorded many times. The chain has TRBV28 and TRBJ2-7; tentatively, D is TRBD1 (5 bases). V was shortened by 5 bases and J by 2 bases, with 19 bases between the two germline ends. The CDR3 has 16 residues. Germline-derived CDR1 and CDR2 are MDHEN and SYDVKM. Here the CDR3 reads CASSGITSTVTYEQYF. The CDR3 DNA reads TGTGCCAGCAGTGGAATAACTTCGACAGTAACCTACGAGCAGTACTTC.

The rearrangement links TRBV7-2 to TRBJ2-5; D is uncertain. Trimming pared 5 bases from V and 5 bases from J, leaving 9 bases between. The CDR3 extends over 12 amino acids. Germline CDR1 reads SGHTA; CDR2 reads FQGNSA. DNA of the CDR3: TGTGCCAGCAGCCCCATGCGGGAGACCCAGTACTTC. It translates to CASSPMRETQYF.

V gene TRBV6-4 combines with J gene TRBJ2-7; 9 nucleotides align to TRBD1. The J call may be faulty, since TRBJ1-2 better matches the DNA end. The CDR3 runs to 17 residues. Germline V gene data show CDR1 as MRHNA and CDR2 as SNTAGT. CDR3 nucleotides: TGTGCCAGCAGTGACTACCAAGGGTCCGGGACAGGGAAAGGCTACACCTTC. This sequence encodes CASSDYQGSGTGKGYTF.

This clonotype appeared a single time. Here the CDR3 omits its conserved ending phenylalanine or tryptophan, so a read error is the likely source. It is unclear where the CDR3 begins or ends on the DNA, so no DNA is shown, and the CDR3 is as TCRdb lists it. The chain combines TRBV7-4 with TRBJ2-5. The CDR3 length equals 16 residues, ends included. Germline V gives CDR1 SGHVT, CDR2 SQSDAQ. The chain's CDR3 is CASSAQTNAETQYFGN.

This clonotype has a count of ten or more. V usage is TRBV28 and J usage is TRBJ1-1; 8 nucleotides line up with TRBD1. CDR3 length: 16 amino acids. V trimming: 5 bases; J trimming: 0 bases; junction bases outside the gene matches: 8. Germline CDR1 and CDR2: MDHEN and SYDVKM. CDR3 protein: CASSANRGTMNTEAFF. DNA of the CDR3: TGTGCCAGCAGTGCCAACAGGGGGACAATGAACACTGAAGCTTTCTTT.